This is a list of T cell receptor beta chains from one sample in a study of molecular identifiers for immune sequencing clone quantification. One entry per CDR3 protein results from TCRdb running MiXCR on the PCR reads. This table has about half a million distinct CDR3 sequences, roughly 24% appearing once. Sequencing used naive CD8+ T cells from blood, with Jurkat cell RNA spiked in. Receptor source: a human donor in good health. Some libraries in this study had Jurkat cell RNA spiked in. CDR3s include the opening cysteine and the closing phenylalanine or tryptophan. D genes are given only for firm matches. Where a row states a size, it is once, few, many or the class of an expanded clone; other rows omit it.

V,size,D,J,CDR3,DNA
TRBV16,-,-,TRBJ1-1,CASSQSLSGNTEAFF,TGTGCCAGCAGCCAATCTCTGTCGGGGAACACTGAAGCTTTCTTT
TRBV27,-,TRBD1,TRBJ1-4,CASSYTGVSEKLFF,TGTGCCAGCAGTTATACAGGGGTATCTGAAAAACTGTTTTTT
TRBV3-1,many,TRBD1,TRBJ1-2,CASRNGQGGGYTF,TGTGCCAGCAGAAACGGACAGGGAGGCGGCTACACCTTC
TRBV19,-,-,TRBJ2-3,CASSIWARGTDTQYF,TGTGCCAGTAGTATCTGGGCAAGGGGCACAGATACGCAGTATTTT
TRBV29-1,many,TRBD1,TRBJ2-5,CSVETTGVWTQYF,TGCAGCGTTGAAACAACAGGGGTTTGGACCCAGTACTTC
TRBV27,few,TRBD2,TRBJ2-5,CASSAGTSGETQYF,TGTGCCAGCAGTGCCGGGACTAGCGGAGAGACCCAGTACTTC
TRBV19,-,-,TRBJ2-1,CASSPPWGFTEQFF,TGTGCCAGTAGTCCACCCTGGGGGTTCACTGAGCAGTTCTTC
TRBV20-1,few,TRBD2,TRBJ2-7,CSARDTTSGSNAYEQYF,TGCAGTGCTAGAGACACGACTAGCGGGAGTAACGCCTACGAGCAGTACTTC
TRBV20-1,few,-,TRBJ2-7,CSATKEVTYEQYF,TGCAGTGCCACTAAGGAAGTTACCTACGAGCAGTACTTC
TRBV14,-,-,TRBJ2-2,CASSQDTGPSGTGELFF,TGTGCCAGCAGCCAAGATACGGGTCCCAGCGGCACCGGGGAGCTGTTTTTT
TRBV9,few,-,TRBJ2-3,CASSVAGLRISTSSTDTQYF,TGTGCCAGCAGCGTAGCAGGGTTGAGGATCTCAACCTCTAGCACAGATACGCAGTATTTT
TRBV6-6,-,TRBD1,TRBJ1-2,CASSSMSGGTYGYTF,TGTGCCAGCAGTTCCATGTCAGGGGGGACCTATGGCTACACCTTC
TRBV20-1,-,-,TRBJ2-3,CSARGFGDEGADTQYF,TGCAGTGCTAGAGGTTTTGGGGACGAGGGGGCAGATACGCAGTATTTT
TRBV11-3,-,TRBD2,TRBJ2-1,CASSLAPGLAGDNEQFF,TGTGCCAGCAGCTTAGCTCCGGGACTAGCGGGAGACAATGAGCAGTTCTTC
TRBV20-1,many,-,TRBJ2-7,CSARDLVASIYEQYF,TGCAGTGCTAGAGATTTGGTAGCGAGCATCTACGAGCAGTACTTC
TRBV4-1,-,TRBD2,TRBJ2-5,CASSHELAVQAETQYF,TGCGCCAGCAGCCACGAACTAGCGGTCCAAGCCGAGACCCAGTACTTC
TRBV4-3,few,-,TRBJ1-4,CASSQEIWISTNEKLFF,TGCGCCAGCAGCCAAGAGATCTGGATTTCAACTAATGAAAAACTGTTTTTT
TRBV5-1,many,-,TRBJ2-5,CASSLSDQETQYF,TGCGCCAGCAGCTTGAGCGACCAAGAGACCCAGTACTTC
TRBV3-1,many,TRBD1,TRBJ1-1,CASSPGTATEAFF,TGTGCCAGCAGCCCCGGGACAGCCACTGAAGCTTTCTTT
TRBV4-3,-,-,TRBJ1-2,CASSQDQGKGLIYGYTF,TGCGCCAGCAGCCAAGACCAAGGGAAGGGGCTTATCTATGGCTACACCTTC